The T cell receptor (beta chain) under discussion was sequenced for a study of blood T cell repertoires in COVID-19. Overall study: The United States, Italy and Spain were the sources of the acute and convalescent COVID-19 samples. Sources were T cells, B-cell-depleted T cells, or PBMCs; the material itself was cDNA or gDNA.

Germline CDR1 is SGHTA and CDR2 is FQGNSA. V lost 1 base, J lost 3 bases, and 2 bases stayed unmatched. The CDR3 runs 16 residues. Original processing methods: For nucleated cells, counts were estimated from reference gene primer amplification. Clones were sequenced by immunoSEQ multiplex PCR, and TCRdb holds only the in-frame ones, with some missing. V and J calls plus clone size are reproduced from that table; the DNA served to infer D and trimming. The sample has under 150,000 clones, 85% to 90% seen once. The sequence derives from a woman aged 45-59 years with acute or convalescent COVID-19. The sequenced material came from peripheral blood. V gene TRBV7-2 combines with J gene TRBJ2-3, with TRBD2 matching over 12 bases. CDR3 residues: CASSLGLAGGTDTQYF. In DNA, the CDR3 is TGTGCCAGCAGCTTAGGGCTAGCGGGGGGGACAGATACGCAGTATTTT. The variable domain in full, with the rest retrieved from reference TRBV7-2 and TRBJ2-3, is GAGVSQSPSNKVTEKGKDVELRCDPISGHTALYWYRQSLGQGLEFLIYFQGNSAPDKSGLPSDRFSAERTGGSVSTLTIQRTQQEDSAVYLCASSLGLAGGTDTQYFGPGTRLTVL.